Listed here are 9 T cell receptor beta chains from one sample, sequenced in a study of shared clonotypes between healthy human individuals. Assay used: immunoSEQ multiplex PCR; TCRdb lists only in-frame clones, some missing. The sample gives about a million clones, approximately 75% of which show up once; roughly 0.82% is in the top ten. What was sequenced was memory CD4+ T cells from PBMCs. The subset: CD45RA-negative fraction. Receptors originate from a man younger than 35 in good health. Some clones in this sample may be carry-over from other donors' samples.

The CDR3 spells CASSVDTTSYEQYF. The CDR3 DNA follows: TGTGCCAGCAGCGTAGATACTACCTCCTACGAGCAGTACTTC. The chain links TRBV9 to TRBJ2-7; D gene uncertain. Trimming took off 0 bases at V and 0 bases at J, with 7 bases between the two ends. CDR3 length: 14 residues. From germline, CDR1 is SGDLS and CDR2 YYNGEE.

This chain links TRBV15 with TRBJ2-6; a weak D match, TRBD2 (5 bases). This CDR3 region has 17 residues. V was cut by 5 bases and J by 2 bases, with 16 bases left in between. Germline CDR1 and CDR2: LNHNV and YYDKDF (reference sequence). The CDR3 reads CATSERLKLAGANVLTF. The CDR3 bases are TGTGCCACCAGCGAAAGACTAAAATTAGCTGGGGCCAACGTCCTGACTTTC.

This clone was counted a few times. V and J are TRBV25-1 and TRBJ2-5; D uncertain. The CDR3 loop spans 16 amino acids. Germline V gene data show CDR1 as MGHDK and CDR2 as SYGVNS. Trimming took 0 bases from V and 0 from J, leaving 11 bases between them. The DNA of the CDR3 is TGTGCCAGCAGTGAATATAACGGAATCTACCAAGAGACCCAGTACTTC. This gives the protein CASSEYNGIYQETQYF.

This clone is medium-sized by share. The chain links TRBV5-4 to TRBJ2-1; perhaps TRBD2 as D (6 bases). The CDR3 loop spans 16 amino acids. V was pared by 3 bases and J by 0 bases, with 13 bases between. Germline loops: CDR1 SGHNT, CDR2 YYREEE (reference sequence). CDR3 sequence (DNA): TGTGCCAGCAGCTCCGGAGGGGCATCCTCCTACAATGAGCAGTTCTTC. It specifies CASSSGGASSYNEQFF. The variable domain in full, completed from reference TRBV5-4 and TRBJ2-1, reads ETGVTQSPTHLIKTRGQQVTLRCSSQSGHNTVSWYQQALGQGPQFIFQYYREEENGRGNFPPRFSGLQFPNYSSELNVNALELDDSALYLCASSSGGASSYNEQFFGPGTRLTVL.

J is TRBJ2-1 and V is TRBV29-1; D is perhaps TRBD2 (5 bases). Deletions cut 0 bases from V and 8 bases from J, with 20 bases between. The CDR3 is 16 residues long. The germline gives CDR1 SQVTM, CDR2 ANQGSEA. As DNA, the CDR3 is TGCAGCGTTGAAGATCCTGGACTGGGAGTTATCCATGAGCAGTTCTTC. Its protein is CSVEDPGLGVIHEQFF.

This chain uses TRBV5-8 with TRBJ1-1, with TRBD1 matching 7 bases. This CDR3 region has 14 residues. Per the germline V gene, CDR1 is SGHTS and CDR2 is YDEGEE. V trimming: 2 bases; J trimming: 5 bases; junction bases outside the gene matches: 6. The CDR3 coding sequence is TGTGCCAGCAGCTTCCTACAGGGGAGAACTGAAGCTTTCTTT. Protein product: CASSFLQGRTEAFF.

Of note for this clone: One end of the junction fails to match germline, which may point to a read error. The rearrangement links TRBV15 to TRBJ2-7; D ambiguous. This CDR3 has 14 residues. Germline V lookup: CDR1 LNHNV, CDR2 YYDKDF (reference sequence). CDR3 sequence: CATRRDRSSYEQYF. In DNA, the CDR3 is TGTGCCACCAGGAGAGATAGGAGCTCCTACGAGCAGTACTTC.

The chain links TRBV12-5 to TRBJ1-1; D unresolved. The CDR3 contains 11 residues. V lost 3 bases to trimming and J lost 2 bases, with 1 base between them. Germline V gives CDR1 LGHNT, CDR2 FRNRAP. This CDR3 is CASGLNTEAFF. In nucleotides, the CDR3 is TGTGCTAGTGGTTTAAACACTGAAGCTTTCTTT.

The chain is built from TRBV5-1 and TRBJ2-2; 7 bases are a match to TRBD1. CDR3 length equals 16 residues. The germline CDR1 and CDR2 sequences are SGHRS and YFSETQ. Unmatched junction bases numbered 10, after V lost 4 bases and J lost 4 bases. The CDR3: CASSQGQTTATGELFF. CDR3 bases: TGCGCCAGCAGCCAGGGACAGACGACCGCCACCGGGGAGCTGTTTTTT.